A single sample is the source of the 16 T cell receptor beta chains below, sequenced in a study of blood T cell repertoires in COVID-19. Profiling relied on immunoSEQ multiplex PCR, and the TCRdb table lists in-frame clones only, not all of them. The sample has tens of thousands of clones; 85% to 90% are singletons. The sample consisted of peripheral blood. These receptors all stem from a woman aged 55-69 years with COVID-19, enrolled during active disease.

V gene TRBV27 combines with J gene TRBJ1-3, with D hard to call. This CDR3 is 13 amino acids long. Trimming took 6 bases from V and 0 from J, leaving 6 bases between them. Germline lookup yields CDR1 MNHEY and CDR2 SMNVEV (reference sequence). The CDR3 nucleotides are TGTGCCAGCAGCCTTAGCTCTGGAAACACCATATATTTT. It encodes CASSLSSGNTIYF.

This clone was counted once. The chain has TRBV11-2 and TRBJ2-7, with D perhaps matching TRBD1 (6 bases). Germline assignment: CDR1 SGHAT and CDR2 FQNNGV. The CDR3 loop spans 14 amino acids. Trimming shortened V by 0 bases and J by 6 bases, and 12 bases separated the two germline ends. The CDR3 nucleotides read TGTGCCAGCAGCTTAGAACTGGGGGCGGGCGAGCAGTACTTC. Protein sequence: CASSLELGAGEQYF.

The rearrangement links TRBV5-1 to TRBJ2-7, with D possibly being TRBD1 (5 bases). Germline V gene sequence: CDR1 SGHRS, CDR2 YFSETQ. This CDR3 has 15 amino acids. V shed 5 bases and J shed 3 bases, with 18 bases lying between them. The CDR3 DNA reads TGCGCCAGCAGAGGCGAGCCGACAGAGGTCTACGAGCAGTACTTC. Its translation: CASRGEPTEVYEQYF.

The J gene is TRBJ2-7, the V gene TRBV19, with no clear D. Trimming removed 6 bases at V and 3 bases at J, with 15 bases between. CDR1 and CDR2 from the germline V gene are LNHDA and SQIVND (reference sequence). The CDR3 runs 14 residues. CDR3 in amino acids: CASSSDVADYEQYF. The CDR3 DNA sequence: TGTGCCAGTAGCTCTGATGTGGCAGACTACGAGCAGTACTTC. The complete variable domain, with remaining parts taken from reference TRBV19 and TRBJ2-7, reads DGGITQSPKYLFRKEGQNVTLSCEQNLNHDAMYWYRQDPGQGLRLIYYSQIVNDFQKGDIAEGYSVSREKKESFPLTVTSAQKNPTAFYLCASSSDVADYEQYFGPGTRLTVT.

The J gene is TRBJ1-4, the V gene TRBV7-9, with TRBD1 matching over 9 bases. Germline lookup yields CDR1 SEHNR and CDR2 FQNEAQ (reference sequence). This CDR3 contains 15 residues. Losses at the gene ends were 6 bases for V and 8 bases for J; bases not matched to a gene: 10. CDR3 nucleotide sequence: TGTGCCAGCAGTCTAAACCGGGACAGGGTGGAAAAACTGTTTTTT. As protein: CASSLNRDRVEKLFF.

The chain carries TRBV12-3 or TRBV12-4 and TRBJ2-7, with TRBD2 as a possible D gene (5 bases). The CDR3 extends over 13 amino acids. The V end lost 3 bases, the J end lost 7 bases, and 13 bases lay between the germline ends. The CDR3 DNA reads TGTGCCAGCAGTTTTAGGTATGGCGGGGAGCAGTACTTC. This translates into CASSFRYGGEQYF.

J is TRBJ2-5 and V is TRBV29-1; no clear D gene. This CDR3 region has 11 residues. Germline V CDR1 and CDR2: SQVTM, ANQGSEA. V was trimmed by 3 bases and J by 1 base, leaving 3 bases between them. CDR3 in DNA: TGCAGCGTTGATATCCAAGAGACCCAGTACTTC. It codes for CSVDIQETQYF.

For this clone: Additional DNA sequences in this sample encode the identical CDR3. V is TRBV4-1 and J is TRBJ2-3; D is possibly TRBD2 (6 bases). The germline V gene has CDR1 MGHRA and CDR2 YSYEKL. The CDR3 length is 16 residues. Between the trimmed V and J ends, which lost 0 bases and 0 bases, there was a span of 10 bases. CDR3 sequence: CASSQDRDSSTDTQYF. The CDR3 nucleotides are TGCGCCAGCAGCCAAGATCGGGACTCTAGCACAGATACGCAGTATTTT.

This clone was counted once. This chain uses TRBV15 with TRBJ1-1; D uncertain. With 0 bases removed from V and 11 bases from J, the gap between germline ends came to 19 bases. Germline V gene data show CDR1 as LNHNV and CDR2 as YYDKDF (reference sequence). The CDR3 loop spans 15 amino acids. In DNA, the CDR3 is TGTGCCACCAGCAGAGATAATTATTTAGGCACGAGGGCTTTCTTT. Translating it yields CATSRDNYLGTRAFF. Combining the CDR3 with reference TRBV15 and TRBJ1-1 gives the whole variable domain DAMVIQNPRYQVTQFGKPVTLSCSQTLNHNVMYWYQQKSSQAPKLLFHYYDKDFNNEADTPDNFQSRRPNTSFCFLDIRSPGLGDTAMYLCATSRDNYLGTRAFFGQGTRLTVV.

Worth noting for this clone: The junction departs from the called germline gene at one end, perhaps through a read error. The chain employs TRBV5-1 and TRBJ1-1; TRBD1 matches at 7 bases. This CDR3 is 15 amino acids long. Germline V gene sequence: CDR1 SGHRS, CDR2 YFSETQ. CDR3 coding DNA: TGCGCCAGCAGCTCCGAACAGGGGATGAAAACTGAAGCTTTCTTT. Protein sequence: CASSSEQGMKTEAFF.

The chain uses TRBV18 and TRBJ2-7; D is perhaps TRBD1 (5 bases). The CDR3 is 16 amino acids. V lost 0 bases and J 1 base, leaving 13 bases between the germline ends. CDR1 and CDR2 from the germline V gene are KGHSH and LQKENI. CDR3 bases: TGTGCCAGCTCACCACCACCCAGGGCAATATCCTACGAGCAGTACTTC. Its protein is CASSPPPRAISYEQYF.

This chain links TRBV13 with TRBJ2-3; possibly TRBD2 for D (6 bases). In germline, CDR1 is PRHDT, CDR2 FYEKMQ (reference sequence). The CDR3 has 15 amino acids. V was shortened by 2 bases and J by 4 bases, with 13 bases between the two germline ends. The CDR3 sequence is CASSLRLGTPDTQYF. Here the CDR3 DNA reads TGTGCCAGCAGCTTACGACTAGGCACCCCAGATACGCAGTATTTT.

The chain recombines TRBV11-2 with TRBJ2-7; 12 bases are a match to TRBD2. The CDR3 spans 17 residues. Germline CDR1 reads SGHAT; CDR2 reads FQNNGV. The V and J ends lost 5 bases and 6 bases, in that order; junction bases with no gene match: 14. The CDR3 bases are TGTGCCAGCAGCCGGACTAGCGGGAAATCTCCTTACAGCGAGCAGTACTTC. This gives the protein CASSRTSGKSPYSEQYF.

This chain links TRBV11-3 with TRBJ2-5; perhaps TRBD1 as D (5 bases). The V end lost 4 bases, the J end lost 5 bases, and 17 bases lay between the germline ends. Germline lookup yields CDR1 SGHNT and CDR2 YENEEA. There are 15 residues in the CDR3. CDR3 protein: CASSSRASSRETQYF. For the CDR3, the DNA is TGTGCCAGCAGCTCCAGGGCGTCCTCTCGGGAGACCCAGTACTTC.

The genes are TRBV15 and TRBJ1-5; D unresolved. The CDR3 sequence is 14 residues long. Trimming removed 3 bases from V and 4 bases from J, with 10 bases in between. Per germline, CDR1 LNHNV and CDR2 YYDKDF (reference sequence). The CDR3 sequence: CATSSSGENQPQHF. The DNA of the CDR3 is TGTGCCACCAGCAGCTCCGGGGAAAATCAGCCCCAGCATTTT.

The gene calls are TRBV6-5 and TRBJ2-7, with D maybe TRBD1 (5 bases). V was clipped by 6 bases and J by 6 bases, with 21 bases between them. CDR1 and CDR2 (germline): MNHEY, SVGAGI. CDR3 length: 15 residues. The CDR3 nucleotides read TGTGCCAGCAGCTTCACGACAGAAGGTCTGGGCGAGCAGTACTTC. Translated: CASSFTTEGLGEQYF.